A single sample is the source of the 10 T cell receptor beta chains below, sequenced in a study of human T cells and chemical hapten exposure. Total RNA was isolated from whole blood that had not been fractionated. MiXCR, applied by TCRdb to the 5' RACE reads, yields one record per CDR3 protein. The data hold under 85,000 distinct CDR3 sequences, with 7% to 8% observed a single time. The source of these receptors is a male donor in good health.

This clonotype was counted at least ten times. The genes are TRBV6-1 and TRBJ2-5, with a weak D call TRBD2 (6 bases). This CDR3 is 15 amino acids long. V dropped 0 bases and J dropped 5 bases, with 13 bases sitting between them. CDR1 and CDR2 (germline): MNHNS, SASEGT. CDR3 DNA sequence: TGTGCCAGCAGTGAAGCCCCTAGCGCGGGGGAGACCCAGTACTTC. Its protein product is CASSEAPSAGETQYF.

This clonotype was recorded at least ten times. The rearrangement links TRBV29-1 to TRBJ2-5; 9 bases are a match to TRBD2. The CDR3 length is 15 residues. Unmatched junction bases numbered 8, after V lost 6 bases and J lost 0 bases. The V gene's germline CDR1 is SQVTM and CDR2 ANQGSEA. The CDR3 loop is CSVLPRLADQETQYF. CDR3 DNA: TGCAGCGTGCTACCACGACTAGCGGACCAAGAGACCCAGTACTTC.

This clonotype was counted many times. The chain carries TRBV4-2 and TRBJ2-6; 10 nucleotides line up with TRBD1. Per germline, CDR1 LGHNA and CDR2 YNFKEQ. This CDR3 is built from 20 residues. V shed 0 bases, J shed 0 bases, and the junction held 8 bases outside the gene matches. CDR3: CASSQETGGASSSGANVLTF. CDR3 sequence (DNA): TGTGCCAGCAGCCAAGAGACAGGGGGCGCCTCGAGCTCTGGGGCCAACGTCCTGACTTTC.

This clonotype occurred a few times. This rearrangement joins TRBV12-5 to TRBJ2-5, with a weak D call TRBD2 (6 bases). V was pared by 3 bases and J by 2 bases, with 13 bases between. This CDR3 contains 15 residues. The germline gives CDR1 LGHNT, CDR2 FRNRAP. As DNA, the CDR3 is TGTGCTAGTGGTTTAACGGGGGATCTACAAGAGACCCAGTACTTC. Residues: CASGLTGDLQETQYF.

With respect to this clonotype: An end of the junction does not agree with germline; a read error may underlie this. This sequence joins TRBV18 and TRBJ2-4; D is perhaps TRBD1 (6 bases). This CDR3 region has 16 residues. Germline V gene data show CDR1 as KGHSH and CDR2 as LQKENI. The chain's CDR3 is CASPPVWGRAKNIQYF. The CDR3 DNA reads TGTGCCAGCCCACCAGTCTGGGGGCGAGCCAAAAACATTCAGTACTTC.

The CDR3 loop is CSVSTGGDGELFF. In DNA, the CDR3 is TGCAGCGTTTCTACAGGGGGGGACGGGGAGCTGTTTTTT. The chain links TRBV29-1 to TRBJ2-2; the D gene is possibly TRBD1 (8 bases). The CDR3 runs 13 residues. V was shortened by 5 bases and J by 7 bases, with 14 bases between the two germline ends. The germline gives CDR1 SQVTM, CDR2 ANQGSEA.

This clonotype was picked up many times. In nucleotides, the CDR3 is TGTGCCAGCAGCACTACAAGATACACTGAAGCTTTCTTT. It encodes CASSTTRYTEAFF. V usage is TRBV6-1 and J usage is TRBJ1-1; D call uncertain. This CDR3 contains 13 residues. Germline lookup yields CDR1 MNHNS and CDR2 SASEGT. The V end was cut by 6 bases, the J end by 3 bases, with 11 bases between.

This clonotype was detected only a few times. The chain is built from TRBV7-9 and TRBJ2-2, with D tentatively TRBD1 or TRBD2 (6 bases each). The CDR3 runs 16 residues. CDR1 is SEHNR and CDR2 is FQNEAQ in the germline V gene (reference sequence). V was pared by 1 base and J by 3 bases, with 12 bases between. CDR3 nucleotides: TGTGCCAGCAGCTTAGTCGGGGGCGGCTACACCGGGGAGCTGTTTTTT. Protein: CASSLVGGGYTGELFF.

This clonotype was detected many times. Germline and junction disagree at one end, which may indicate a read error. The V and J genes are TRBV7-9 and TRBJ2-7; D not resolved. Germline values: CDR1 SEHNR, CDR2 FQNEAQ (reference sequence). This CDR3 spans 14 amino acids. This CDR3 reads CASSLWTTSDEQYF. The CDR3 DNA follows: TGTGCCAGCAGCTTATGGACCACCTCCGACGAGCAGTACTTC. The full variable domain, its missing parts supplied by reference TRBV7-9 and TRBJ2-7, is DTGVSQNPRHKITKRGQNVTFRCDPISEHNRLYWYRQTLGQGPEFLTYFQNEAQLEKSRLLSDRFSAERPKGSFSTLEIQRTEQGDSAMYLCASSLWTTSDEQYFGPGTRLTVT.

This clonotype was seen only a few times. This chain joins TRBV12-3 or TRBV12-4 and TRBJ1-1; unclear D gene. V was trimmed by 4 bases and J by 3 bases, leaving 9 bases between them. The CDR3 covers 13 residues. CDR3 DNA: TGTGCCAGCAGTTACGAACGGGACACTGAAGCTTTCTTT. Its protein product is CASSYERDTEAFF.